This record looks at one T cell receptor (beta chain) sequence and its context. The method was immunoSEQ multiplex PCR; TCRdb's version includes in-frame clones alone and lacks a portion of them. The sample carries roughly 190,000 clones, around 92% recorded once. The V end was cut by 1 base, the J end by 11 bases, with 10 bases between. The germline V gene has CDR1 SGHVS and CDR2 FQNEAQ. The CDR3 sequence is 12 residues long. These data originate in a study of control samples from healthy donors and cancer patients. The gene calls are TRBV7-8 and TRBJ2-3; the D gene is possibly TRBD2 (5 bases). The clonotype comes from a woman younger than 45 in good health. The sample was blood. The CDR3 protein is CASSLDAGRQYF. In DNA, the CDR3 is TGTGCCAGCAGCTTAGATGCGGGTAGGCAGTATTTT.